Listed here are 29 T cell receptor beta chains from one sample, sequenced in a study of T cell responses to AZD1222 COVID-19 vaccine. Data came from immunoSEQ multiplex PCR; TCRdb stores just in-frame clones and leaves some out. The table lists 95,000 to 150,000 clones, around 90% of them singletons. The sample in question was peripheral blood, obtained on day 0 of AZD1222 vaccination. Receptors originate from an adult in good health.

This clone was detected once. The V gene is TRBV2, the J gene TRBJ1-3; D gene unclear. This CDR3 is built from 13 residues. Germline V gives CDR1 SNHLY, CDR2 FYNNEI. Between the trimmed V and J ends, which lost 8 bases and 0 bases, there was a span of 8 bases. The CDR3 loop reads CASGDGSGNTIYF. CDR3 in DNA: TGTGCCAGCGGAGACGGCTCTGGAAACACCATATATTTT.

The rearrangement joins TRBV6-5 to TRBJ2-7; D not certain. The germline CDR1 and CDR2 sequences are MNHEY and SVGAGI. V was shortened by 4 bases and J by 6 bases, with 7 bases between the two germline ends. This CDR3 contains 11 residues. In DNA, the CDR3 is TGTGCCAGCAGTTTTCGACTCGAGCAGTACTTC. This gives the protein CASSFRLEQYF.

This clone was recorded a few times. The chain employs TRBV10-3 and TRBJ1-4; possible D gene TRBD1, 6 bases. V gave up 11 bases and J gave up 8 bases, with 15 bases separating them. The CDR3 covers 12 residues. Per the germline V gene, CDR1 is ENHRY and CDR2 is SYGVKD. The CDR3 DNA is TGTGCCTGTGGAGAGGGGGACGAAAAACTGTTTTTT. Protein sequence: CACGEGDEKLFF.

The chain has TRBV5-6 and TRBJ1-1; D not resolved. The CDR3 extends over 12 amino acids. Deletions cut 6 bases from V and 0 bases from J, with 6 bases between. The germline V gene has CDR1 SGHDT and CDR2 YYEEEE. The CDR3 region has the DNA TGTGCCAGCATCGGGATGAACACTGAAGCTTTCTTT. Amino acids: CASIGMNTEAFF.

The CDR3 is CASSEEGGNIQYF. CDR3 DNA: TGTGCCAGCAGTGAAGAGGGGGGGAACATTCAGTACTTC. The chain links TRBV6-1 to TRBJ2-4; perhaps TRBD2 as D (7 bases). Germline CDR1 is MNHNS and CDR2 is SASEGT. The CDR3 is 13 residues long. Trimming left V 1 base short and J 7 bases short, with 8 bases between.

This clone occurred once. This sequence joins TRBV5-8 and TRBJ2-3; no clear D. This CDR3 is built from 15 residues. V was cut by 0 bases and J by 6 bases, with 14 bases left in between. Germline V lookup: CDR1 SGHTS, CDR2 YDEGEE. The CDR3 loop is CASSLVHHAADTQYF. In nucleotides, the CDR3 is TGTGCCAGCAGCTTGGTTCATCACGCGGCTGATACGCAGTATTTT.

This clone was observed a single time. One end of the junction does not line up with germline, which may come from a read error. The chain carries TRBV7-9 and TRBJ2-1, with D possibly TRBD1 on 6 matching bases. The V gene's germline CDR1 is SEHNR and CDR2 FQNEAQ (reference sequence). This CDR3 has 18 residues. The CDR3 nucleotides read TGTGCCAGCAGCTTAGATAGGCCTGGGACACAGTTTTACAATGAGCGGTTCTTC. Its protein product is CASSLDRPGTQFYNERFF.

The V and J genes are TRBV4-3 and TRBJ1-6, with D possibly TRBD1 on 5 matching bases. The CDR3 extends over 17 amino acids. Germline assignment: CDR1 LGHNA and CDR2 YSLEER. The ends were cut back, 2 bases at V and 7 bases at J, with 18 bases in the middle. CDR3 DNA: TGCGCCAGCAGCCAATCCCTTGCGGGACGGCCCAATTCACCCCTCCACTTT. Amino acids: CASSQSLAGRPNSPLHF.

The V gene is TRBV19, the J gene TRBJ1-5, with D unresolved. CDR1 and CDR2 (germline): LNHDA, SQIVND (reference sequence). V was trimmed by 6 bases and J by 7 bases, leaving 19 bases between them. The CDR3 is made up of 15 amino acids. The CDR3 protein is CASSRTLATGQPQHF. CDR3 nucleotides: TGTGCCAGTAGCAGGACTCTAGCAACGGGACAGCCCCAGCATTTT.

J is TRBJ2-7 and V is TRBV29-1, with D perhaps given as TRBD1 or TRBD2 (5 bases each). Trimming took off 5 bases at V and 1 base at J, with 9 bases between the two ends. The V gene's germline CDR1 is SQVTM and CDR2 ANQGSEA. The CDR3 runs 12 residues. The CDR3 spells CSVLGGSYEQYF. The CDR3, as DNA: TGCAGCGTTCTTGGGGGTTCCTACGAGCAGTACTTC.

This clone occurred a few times. This sequence joins TRBV27 and TRBJ2-7, with D possibly matching TRBD2 (5 bases). Germline-derived CDR1 and CDR2 are MNHEY and SMNVEV (reference sequence). The V end was cut by 5 bases, the J end by 3 bases, with 11 bases between. The CDR3 runs to 13 residues. In nucleotides, the CDR3 is TGTGCCAGCAGTAACGGGGTTAACTACGAGCAGTACTTC. Translating gives CASSNGVNYEQYF.

The rearrangement uses TRBV10-1 and TRBJ2-5; D unresolved. Trimming stripped 3 bases from V and 4 bases from J, with 3 bases between. The CDR3 is 11 amino acids. CDR1 and CDR2 (germline): WNHNN, SYGVQD (reference sequence). The CDR3 bases are TGCGCCAGCAGTGATGGAGAGACCCAGTACTTC. Translation: CASSDGETQYF.

The chain has TRBV6-5 and TRBJ1-6, with a weak D call TRBD1 (6 bases). This CDR3 has 15 residues. Per the germline V gene, CDR1 is MNHEY and CDR2 is SVGAGI. Between the trimmed V and J ends, which lost 2 bases and 10 bases, there was a span of 15 bases. For the CDR3, the DNA is TGTGCCAGCAGTTACGGGGCAGGGGCCCGATCACCCCTCCACTTT. It encodes CASSYGAGARSPLHF.

The CDR3 coding sequence is TGTGCCAGCAGCTTAGACGTTATTGCAGGGGGCATCGACGAGCAGTACTTC. This codes for CASSLDVIAGGIDEQYF. The chain joins TRBV7-6 to TRBJ2-7; 8 bases line up with TRBD1. Per germline, CDR1 SGHVS and CDR2 FNYEAQ. J was trimmed by 5 bases and V by 1 base; bases with no gene match: 13. CDR3 length: 17 residues.

This clone was observed once. V is TRBV7-8 and J is TRBJ2-5; unclear D gene. In germline, CDR1 is SGHVS, CDR2 FQNEAQ. Trimming left V 1 base short and J 0 bases short, with 15 bases between. The CDR3 has 17 residues. The CDR3 DNA sequence: TGTGCCAGCAGCTTAGGTCGGTGGGCTACCCACCAAGAGACCCAGTACTTC. Protein product: CASSLGRWATHQETQYF.

V gene TRBV7-8 combines with J gene TRBJ2-7, with D perhaps assigned TRBD1 or TRBD2 (5 bases each). Germline CDR1 reads SGHVS; CDR2 reads FQNEAQ. V gave up 7 bases and J gave up 3 bases, with 16 bases separating them. The CDR3 is 14 residues long. The CDR3 coding sequence is TGTGCCAGCACCCCAGGGCGGGTGGGCTACGAGCAGTACTTC. Its translation is CASTPGRVGYEQYF. Variable domain in full (rest from reference TRBV7-8 and TRBJ2-7): GAGVSQSPRYKVAKRGQDVALRCDPISGHVSLFWYQQALGQGPEFLTYFQNEAQLDKSGLPSDRFFAERPEGSVSTLKIQRTQQEDSAVYLCASTPGRVGYEQYFGPGTRLTVT.

This chain joins TRBV2 and TRBJ1-2; TRBD1 agrees at 8 bases. The germline gives CDR1 SNHLY, CDR2 FYNNEI. J gave up 2 bases and V 5 bases, and 7 bases lay outside the gene matches. The CDR3 spans 15 residues. This chain's CDR3 is CASSLQGVGNYGYTF. CDR3 in DNA: TGTGCCAGCAGTCTACAGGGGGTAGGGAACTATGGCTACACCTTC.

This clone was recorded once. This sequence joins TRBV19 and TRBJ2-3, with D unresolved. CDR3 length equals 15 residues. CDR1 and CDR2 (germline): LNHDA, SQIVND (reference sequence). Trimming took off 5 bases at V and 1 base at J, with 13 bases between the two ends. The chain's CDR3 is CASSLRAGGTDTQYF. CDR3 nucleotide sequence: TGTGCCAGTAGTCTCCGGGCTGGGGGCACAGATACGCAGTATTTT.

CDR3 amino acids: CASNYRRGSGNTIYF. In DNA form, the CDR3 reads TGTGCCAGTAATTACAGGCGGGGCTCTGGAAACACCATATATTTT. The V call is TRBV19, the J call TRBJ1-3; D perhaps matches TRBD1 (5 bases). The CDR3 runs to 15 residues. Germline lookup yields CDR1 LNHDA and CDR2 SQIVND (reference sequence). V lost 7 bases, J lost 0 bases, and 13 bases lay in between.

The rearrangement joins TRBV6-4 to TRBJ1-2, with a weak D call TRBD1 (5 bases). Trimming removed 3 bases from V and 5 bases from J, with 16 bases in between. Germline V gives CDR1 MRHNA, CDR2 SNTAGT. This CDR3 comprises 15 residues. CDR3 DNA sequence: TGTGCCAGCAGTGATTTCAACGACGGGGCATATGGCTACACCTTC. Its translation is CASSDFNDGAYGYTF.

This clone was detected once. V gene TRBV5-1 combines with J gene TRBJ1-2, with D possibly matching TRBD1 (5 bases). Germline CDR1 reads SGHRS; CDR2 reads YFSETQ. The CDR3 sequence is 14 residues long. Trimming removed 4 bases from V and 5 bases from J, with 15 bases in between. The CDR3 region has the DNA TGCGCCAGCAGCGATCCCCCGGGACGGTATGGCTACACCTTC. Translated, it gives CASSDPPGRYGYTF.

The genes are TRBV29-1 and TRBJ1-2; D gene uncertain. The CDR3 has 13 amino acids. In germline, CDR1 is SQVTM, CDR2 ANQGSEA. Trimming removed 7 bases from V and 4 bases from J, with 16 bases in between. CDR3 protein: CSAHHGSGYGYTF. As DNA, the CDR3 is TGCAGCGCGCACCATGGGTCGGGCTATGGCTACACCTTC.

The chain uses TRBV4-3 and TRBJ1-5; D is ambiguous. Trimming stripped 0 bases from V and 6 bases from J, with 12 bases between. There are 15 residues in the CDR3. The germline V gene encodes CDR1 LGHNA and CDR2 YSLEER. This chain's CDR3 is CASSQDRAVTQPQHF. CDR3 coding DNA: TGCGCCAGCAGCCAAGATCGGGCAGTAACTCAGCCCCAGCATTTT.

V and J are TRBV19 and TRBJ2-7; no firm D call. CDR1 LNHDA and CDR2 SQIVND come from the germline V gene (reference sequence). With 4 bases removed from V and 1 base from J, the gap between germline ends came to 14 bases. The CDR3 is made up of 15 amino acids. CDR3 DNA: TGTGCCAGTAGTAGGTCGGTGTGGCGTTCCTACGAGCAGTACTTC. This codes for CASSRSVWRSYEQYF.

This chain joins TRBV7-9 and TRBJ1-5; D is undetermined. Germline lookup yields CDR1 SEHNR and CDR2 FQNEAQ (reference sequence). The CDR3 totals 15 residues. Deletions cut 6 bases from V and 5 bases from J, with 17 bases between. CDR3 DNA sequence: TGTGCCAGCAGTCCCAGAGGATCCGAGGATCAGCCCCAGCATTTT. Encoded protein: CASSPRGSEDQPQHF.

The CDR3 loop is CASNPDKAVYGYTF. The CDR3 DNA reads as TGTGCCAGCAACCCCGACAAAGCGGTTTATGGCTACACCTTC. This sequence joins TRBV7-9 and TRBJ1-2; D gene ambiguous. V lost 7 bases, J lost 5 bases, and 17 bases lay in between. The CDR3 extends over 14 amino acids. In germline, CDR1 is SEHNR, CDR2 FQNEAQ (reference sequence).

The genes are TRBV24-1 and TRBJ2-7, with TRBD2 matching 9 bases. With 7 bases clipped from V and 6 bases from J, the junction kept 12 bases outside the gene matches. CDR1 and CDR2 from the germline V gene are KGHDR and SFDVKD. The CDR3 is 15 amino acids. CDR3 loop: CATSCPGLATSEQYF. CDR3 coding DNA: TGTGCCACCAGCTGCCCGGGACTAGCAACCTCCGAGCAGTACTTC.

This clone occurred once. The chain combines TRBV5-1 with TRBJ1-1; TRBD1 is a possible D gene (5 bases). The CDR3 extends over 15 amino acids. Trimming shortened V by 4 bases and J by 1 base, and 14 bases separated the two germline ends. The germline V gene encodes CDR1 SGHRS and CDR2 YFSETQ. This chain's CDR3 is CASSRMTGGNTEAFF. CDR3 DNA: TGCGCCAGCAGCCGAATGACCGGGGGGAACACTGAAGCTTTCTTT.

The J gene is TRBJ1-1, the V gene TRBV7-6; D unresolved. The CDR3 has 14 amino acids. Trimming pared 2 bases from V and 0 bases from J, leaving 7 bases between. Germline V CDR1 and CDR2: SGHVS, FNYEAQ. CDR3 loop: CASSLTPVNTEAFF. CDR3 in DNA: TGTGCCAGCAGCTTAACCCCAGTGAACACTGAAGCTTTCTTT.